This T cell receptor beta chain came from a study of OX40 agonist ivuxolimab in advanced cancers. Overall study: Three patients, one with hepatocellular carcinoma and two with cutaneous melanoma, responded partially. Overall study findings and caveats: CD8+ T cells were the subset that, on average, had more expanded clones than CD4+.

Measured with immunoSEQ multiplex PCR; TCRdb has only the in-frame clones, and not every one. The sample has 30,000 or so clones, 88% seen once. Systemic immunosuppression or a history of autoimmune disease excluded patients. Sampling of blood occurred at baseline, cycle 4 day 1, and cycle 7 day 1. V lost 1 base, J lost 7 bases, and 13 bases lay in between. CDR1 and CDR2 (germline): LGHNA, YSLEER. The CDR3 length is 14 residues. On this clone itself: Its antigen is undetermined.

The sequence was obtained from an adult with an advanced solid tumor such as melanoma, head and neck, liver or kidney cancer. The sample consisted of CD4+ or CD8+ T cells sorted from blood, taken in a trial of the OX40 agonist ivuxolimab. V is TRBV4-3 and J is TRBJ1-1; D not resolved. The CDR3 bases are TGCGCCAGCAGCCAAGCTTCGGACGGAGTTGAAGCTTTCTTT. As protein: CASSQASDGVEAFF.